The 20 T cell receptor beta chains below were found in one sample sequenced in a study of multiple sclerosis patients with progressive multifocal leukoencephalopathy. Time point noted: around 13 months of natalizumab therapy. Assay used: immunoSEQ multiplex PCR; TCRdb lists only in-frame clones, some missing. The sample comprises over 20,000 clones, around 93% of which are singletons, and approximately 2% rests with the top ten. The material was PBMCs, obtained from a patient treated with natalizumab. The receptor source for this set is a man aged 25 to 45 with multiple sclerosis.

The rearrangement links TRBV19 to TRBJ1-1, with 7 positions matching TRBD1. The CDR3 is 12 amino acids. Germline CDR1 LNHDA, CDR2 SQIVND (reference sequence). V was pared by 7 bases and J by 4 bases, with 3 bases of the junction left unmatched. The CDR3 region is CASINRGTEAFF. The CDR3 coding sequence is TGTGCCAGTATTAACAGGGGCACTGAAGCTTTCTTT.

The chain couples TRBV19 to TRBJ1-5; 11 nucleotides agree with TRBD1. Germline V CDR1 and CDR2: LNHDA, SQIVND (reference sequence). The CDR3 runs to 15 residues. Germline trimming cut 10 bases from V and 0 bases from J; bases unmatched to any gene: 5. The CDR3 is CAIGTGGYSNQPQHF. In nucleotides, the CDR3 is TGTGCCATCGGGACAGGGGGATATAGCAATCAGCCCCAGCATTTT.

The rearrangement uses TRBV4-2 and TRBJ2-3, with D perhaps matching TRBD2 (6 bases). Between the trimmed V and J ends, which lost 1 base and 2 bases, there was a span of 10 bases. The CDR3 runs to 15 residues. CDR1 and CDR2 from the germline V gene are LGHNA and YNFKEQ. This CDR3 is CASSQAGGITDTQYF. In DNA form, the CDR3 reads TGTGCCAGCAGCCAAGCAGGCGGGATCACAGATACGCAGTATTTT.

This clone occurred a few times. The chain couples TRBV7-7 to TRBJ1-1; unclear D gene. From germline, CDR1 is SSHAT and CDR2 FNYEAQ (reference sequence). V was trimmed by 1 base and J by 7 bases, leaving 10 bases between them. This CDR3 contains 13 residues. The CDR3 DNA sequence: TGTGCCAGCAGCTTAGATGGCAGGAGTGAAGCTTTCTTT. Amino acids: CASSLDGRSEAFF.

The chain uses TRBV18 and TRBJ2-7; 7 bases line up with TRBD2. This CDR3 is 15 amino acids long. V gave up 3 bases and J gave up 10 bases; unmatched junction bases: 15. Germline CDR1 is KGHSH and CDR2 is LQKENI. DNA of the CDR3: TGTGCCAGCTCACCTCGAGACTCGGGAGGAGTCTCTCAGTACTTC. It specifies CASSPRDSGGVSQYF.

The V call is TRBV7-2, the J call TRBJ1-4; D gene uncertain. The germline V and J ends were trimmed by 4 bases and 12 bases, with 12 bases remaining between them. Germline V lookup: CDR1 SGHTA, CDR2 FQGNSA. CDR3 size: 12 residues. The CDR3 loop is CASSWPLGELFF. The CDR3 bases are TGTGCCAGCAGCTGGCCTTTGGGAGAACTGTTTTTT.

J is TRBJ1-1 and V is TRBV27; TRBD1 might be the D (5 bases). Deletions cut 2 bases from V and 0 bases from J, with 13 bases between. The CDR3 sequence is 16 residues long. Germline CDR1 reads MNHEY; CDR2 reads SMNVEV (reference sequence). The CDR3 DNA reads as TGTGCCAGCAGTTTAAGACTGACAGCCATGAACACTGAAGCTTTCTTT. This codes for CASSLRLTAMNTEAFF.

CDR3 region: CASSLTGGGNNEQFF. In DNA, the CDR3 is TGTGCCAGCAGCTTAACGGGAGGGGGAAACAATGAGCAGTTCTTC. This chain joins TRBV5-6 and TRBJ2-1, with 8 nucleotides matching TRBD2. V dropped 2 bases and J dropped 5; count of bases not matched to a gene: 6. The CDR3 extends over 15 amino acids. In germline, CDR1 is SGHDT, CDR2 YYEEEE.

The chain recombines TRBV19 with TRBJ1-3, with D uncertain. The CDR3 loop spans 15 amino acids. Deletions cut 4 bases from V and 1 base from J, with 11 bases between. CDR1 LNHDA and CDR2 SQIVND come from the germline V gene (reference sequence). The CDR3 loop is CASSRLAESGNTIYF. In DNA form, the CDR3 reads TGTGCCAGTAGTAGGCTAGCCGAATCTGGAAACACCATATATTTT.

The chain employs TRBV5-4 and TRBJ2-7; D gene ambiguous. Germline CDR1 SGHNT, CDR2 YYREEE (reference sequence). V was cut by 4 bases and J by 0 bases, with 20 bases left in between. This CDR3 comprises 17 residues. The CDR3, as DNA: TGTGCCAGCAGCCGAAAAGTCAGCAGCGTGAGCTCCTACGAGCAGTACTTC. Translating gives CASSRKVSSVSSYEQYF.

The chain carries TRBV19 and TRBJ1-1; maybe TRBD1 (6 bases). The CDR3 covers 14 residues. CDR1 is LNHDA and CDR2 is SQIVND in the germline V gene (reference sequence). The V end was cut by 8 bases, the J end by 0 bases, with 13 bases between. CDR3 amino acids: CASRWGAMNTEAFF. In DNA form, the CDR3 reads TGTGCCAGTCGGTGGGGGGCTATGAACACTGAAGCTTTCTTT.

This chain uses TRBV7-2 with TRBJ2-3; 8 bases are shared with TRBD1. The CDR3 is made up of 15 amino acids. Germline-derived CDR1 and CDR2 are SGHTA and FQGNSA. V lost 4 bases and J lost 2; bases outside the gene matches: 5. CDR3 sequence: CASSSNRGITDTQYF. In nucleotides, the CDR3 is TGTGCCAGCAGCTCCAACAGGGGGATCACAGATACGCAGTATTTT.

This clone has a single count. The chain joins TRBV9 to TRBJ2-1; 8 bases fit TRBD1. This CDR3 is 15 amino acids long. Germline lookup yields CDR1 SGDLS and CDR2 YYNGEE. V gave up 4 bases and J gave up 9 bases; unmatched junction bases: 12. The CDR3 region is CASSPSDRVGGEQFF. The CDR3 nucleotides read TGTGCCAGCAGCCCCTCGGACAGGGTGGGGGGTGAGCAGTTCTTC.

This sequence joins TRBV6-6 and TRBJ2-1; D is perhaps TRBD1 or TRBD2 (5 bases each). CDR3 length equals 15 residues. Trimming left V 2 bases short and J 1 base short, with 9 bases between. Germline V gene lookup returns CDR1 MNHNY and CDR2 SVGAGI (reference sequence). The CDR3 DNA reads TGTGCCAGCAGTTACAGGGACGGTTCCTACAATGAGCAGTTCTTC. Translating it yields CASSYRDGSYNEQFF.

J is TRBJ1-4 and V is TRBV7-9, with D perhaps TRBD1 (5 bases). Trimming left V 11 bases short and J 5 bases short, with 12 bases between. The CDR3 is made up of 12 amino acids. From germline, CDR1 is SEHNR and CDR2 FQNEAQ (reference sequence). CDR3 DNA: TGTGCCGCTCGGGACGGAAATGAAAAACTGTTTTTT. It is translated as CAARDGNEKLFF.

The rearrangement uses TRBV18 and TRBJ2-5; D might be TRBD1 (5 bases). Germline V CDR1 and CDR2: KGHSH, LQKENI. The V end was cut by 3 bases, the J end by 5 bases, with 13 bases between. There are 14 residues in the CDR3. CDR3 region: CASSPGPRRETQYF. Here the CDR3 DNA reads TGTGCCAGCTCACCGGGGCCCCGCCGGGAGACCCAGTACTTC.

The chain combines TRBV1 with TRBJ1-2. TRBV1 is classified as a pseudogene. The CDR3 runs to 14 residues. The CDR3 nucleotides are TGCACCAGCAGCCCCCGACGAGGCCTCTATGGCTACACCTTC. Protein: CTSSPRRGLYGYTF.

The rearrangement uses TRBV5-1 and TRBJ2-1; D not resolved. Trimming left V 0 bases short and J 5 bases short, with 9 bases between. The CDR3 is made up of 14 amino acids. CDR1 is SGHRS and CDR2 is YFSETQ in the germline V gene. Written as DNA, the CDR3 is TGCGCCAGCAGCTTGGTGTTAGGAAACAATGAGCAGTTCTTC. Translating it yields CASSLVLGNNEQFF. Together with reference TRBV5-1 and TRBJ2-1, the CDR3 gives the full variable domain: KAGVTQTPRYLIKTRGQQVTLSCSPISGHRSVSWYQQTPGQGLQFLFEYFSETQRNKGNFPGRFSGRQFSNSRSEMNVSTLELGDSALYLCASSLVLGNNEQFFGPGTRLTVL.

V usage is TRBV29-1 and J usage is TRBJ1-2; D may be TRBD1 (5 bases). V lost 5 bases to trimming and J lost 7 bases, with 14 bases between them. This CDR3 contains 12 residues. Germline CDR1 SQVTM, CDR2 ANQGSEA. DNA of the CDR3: TGCAGCGTTCAGGGAGAGTCGGGTGGCTACACCTTC. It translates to CSVQGESGGYTF.

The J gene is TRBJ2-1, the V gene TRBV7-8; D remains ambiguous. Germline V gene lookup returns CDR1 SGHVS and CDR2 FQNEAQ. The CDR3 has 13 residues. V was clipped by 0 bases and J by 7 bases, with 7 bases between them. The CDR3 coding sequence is TGTGCCAGCAGCTTAGCGGGAAGGAATGAGCAGTTCTTC. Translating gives CASSLAGRNEQFF.